A single sample is the source of the 30 T cell receptor beta chains below, sequenced in a study of blood T cell repertoires in COVID-19. Assay: immunoSEQ multiplex PCR; the TCRdb copy retains only in-frame clones and omits some. The sample carries 65,000 to 95,000 clones, roughly nine tenths recorded once. The material sequenced was peripheral blood. The receptors derive from a man older than 75 with acute or convalescent COVID-19.

The V gene is TRBV5-4, the J gene TRBJ2-1, with 8 bases aligning to TRBD2. V was pared by 0 bases and J by 2 bases, with 4 bases of the junction left unmatched. The CDR3 totals 16 residues. Germline V gives CDR1 SGHNT, CDR2 YYREEE (reference sequence). The CDR3: CASSLASGSPYNEQFF. In DNA, the CDR3 is TGTGCCAGCAGCTTGGCCAGCGGGAGCCCCTACAATGAGCAGTTCTTC.

This clone has a single count. The chain is built from TRBV19 and TRBJ1-2; tentatively, D is TRBD1 (6 bases). The CDR3 loop spans 13 amino acids. Looked up from germline, CDR1 is LNHDA and CDR2 is SQIVND (reference sequence). The germline V and J ends were trimmed by 6 bases and 7 bases, with 15 bases remaining between them. Written as DNA, the CDR3 is TGTGCCAGTAGCCCCCCAGGGGAACGTGGCTACACCTTC. It codes for CASSPPGERGYTF.

The CDR3 loop reads CASSTGSAEGAGNTIYF. DNA for the CDR3: TGCGCCAGCAGCACCGGTAGTGCCGAGGGGGCAGGAAACACCATATATTTT. The chain carries TRBV5-1 and TRBJ1-3, with TRBD1 identical over 7 bases. The CDR3 loop spans 17 amino acids. V shed 4 bases and J 4 bases; nucleotides not matched to a gene: 14. From germline, CDR1 is SGHRS and CDR2 YFSETQ.

The gene calls are TRBV5-5 and TRBJ1-1, with TRBD1 as a possible D gene (5 bases). Germline values: CDR1 SGHKS, CDR2 YYEKEE (reference sequence). The CDR3 has 14 residues. The V end was cut by 0 bases, the J end by 7 bases, with 13 bases between. The CDR3 sequence: CASSLGRASVEAFF. The CDR3 nucleotides are TGTGCCAGCAGCTTGGGCAGGGCCTCCGTTGAAGCTTTCTTT.

The chain couples TRBV5-4 to TRBJ2-7, with 10 bases that match TRBD1. J lost 7 bases, V lost 4 bases, and 8 bases had no gene match. The CDR3 spans 14 residues. Germline assignment: CDR1 SGHNT and CDR2 YYREEE (reference sequence). DNA of the CDR3: TGTGCCAGCAGCCCGGGGACAGGGGAGAGAGAGCAGTACTTC. This encodes CASSPGTGEREQYF.

V gene TRBV10-3 combines with J gene TRBJ1-4; TRBD1 is a possible D gene (5 bases). The CDR3 spans 15 residues. The V end lost 0 bases, the J end lost 4 bases, and 9 bases lay between the germline ends. CDR1 and CDR2 (germline): ENHRY, SYGVKD. As DNA, the CDR3 is TGTGCCATCAGTGAGTCAAACAGGTTTAATGAAAAACTGTTTTTT. Amino acids: CAISESNRFNEKLFF.

This rearrangement joins TRBV5-1 to TRBJ1-2; D possibly corresponds to TRBD1 (6 bases). CDR1 and CDR2 (germline): SGHRS, YFSETQ. The CDR3 consists of 15 residues. Trimming shortened V by 2 bases and J by 6 bases, and 17 bases separated the two germline ends. CDR3 protein: CASSFRGILGNGYTF. The CDR3 region has the DNA TGCGCCAGCAGCTTCAGGGGAATCCTAGGGAATGGCTACACCTTC.

The chain couples TRBV10-1 to TRBJ2-1; TRBD2 agrees at 10 bases. This CDR3 region has 15 residues. The V gene end was trimmed by 4 bases and the J gene end by 3 bases; junction bases not matched to a gene: 3. CDR1 WNHNN and CDR2 SYGVQD come from the germline V gene (reference sequence). CDR3 nucleotide sequence: TGCGCCAGCAGTGGAGCGGGAGGGAACTACAATGAGCAGTTCTTC. This translates into CASSGAGGNYNEQFF.

This chain uses TRBV3-1 (or the pseudogene TRBV3-2) with TRBJ1-2, with D hard to call. CDR3 length equals 15 residues. Trimming took off 2 bases at V and 2 bases at J, with 12 bases between the two ends. From germline, CDR1 is LGHDT and CDR2 YNNKEL (reference sequence). As DNA, the CDR3 is TGTGCCAGCAGCCAAAATCGGGGTCCCAACTATGGCTACACCTTC. Its translation: CASSQNRGPNYGYTF.

The chain combines TRBV19 with TRBJ1-2, with no clear D. Germline assignment: CDR1 LNHDA and CDR2 SQIVND (reference sequence). The CDR3 has 13 residues. V was trimmed by 5 bases and J by 2 bases, leaving 9 bases between them. The CDR3 DNA sequence: TGTGCCAGTAGTTCCGACGGGAACTATGGCTACACCTTC. Translating gives CASSSDGNYGYTF.

The chain links TRBV2 to TRBJ2-1; TRBD2 aligns across 14 bases. With V trimmed by 0 bases and J by 10 bases, 11 bases remained unmatched. The CDR3 is 18 amino acids. Germline CDR1 reads SNHLY; CDR2 reads FYNNEI. The DNA of the CDR3 is TGTGCCAGCAGTGAAGCGCTTAGACTAGCGGGGGGGTCAGGCGAGCAGTTCTTC. This gives the protein CASSEALRLAGGSGEQFF.

The J gene is TRBJ1-1, the V gene TRBV5-8; TRBD1 might be the D (5 bases). CDR1 is SGHTS and CDR2 is YDEGEE in the germline V gene. Trimming took 6 bases from V and 4 from J, leaving 19 bases between them. The CDR3 sequence is 15 residues long. The CDR3 is CASIPLTAKGTEAFF. Here the CDR3 DNA reads TGTGCCAGCATCCCTCTGACAGCCAAGGGCACTGAAGCTTTCTTT.

The J gene is TRBJ2-1, the V gene TRBV5-6, with D tentatively TRBD1 (6 bases). The germline V and J ends were trimmed by 1 base and 2 bases, with 7 bases remaining between them. Germline lookup yields CDR1 SGHDT and CDR2 YYEEEE. There are 14 residues in the CDR3. The CDR3 sequence: CASSLRGTYNEQFF. For the CDR3, the DNA is TGTGCCAGCAGCTTGAGGGGGACCTACAATGAGCAGTTCTTC.

The rearrangement joins TRBV3-1 (or the pseudogene TRBV3-2) to TRBJ1-2, with D maybe TRBD1 (6 bases). The CDR3 extends over 14 amino acids. Trimming left V 4 bases short and J 2 bases short, with 11 bases between. Germline V lookup: CDR1 LGHDT, CDR2 YNNKEL (reference sequence). CDR3 coding DNA: TGTGCCAGCAGCCCCGCTGGACAGAACTATGGCTACACCTTC. It encodes CASSPAGQNYGYTF.

The J gene is TRBJ2-7, the V gene TRBV18; tentatively, D is TRBD1 (6 bases). The CDR3 is 15 residues long. Trimming took 6 bases from V and 0 from J, leaving 15 bases between them. Germline lookup yields CDR1 KGHSH and CDR2 LQKENI. The DNA of the CDR3 is TGTGCCAGCTCTCCCAACAGGGCCAGCTCCTACGAGCAGTACTTC. Residues: CASSPNRASSYEQYF.

The chain uses TRBV3-1 (or the pseudogene TRBV3-2) and TRBJ1-6; D remains unclear. The V gene's germline CDR1 is LGHDT and CDR2 YNNKEL (reference sequence). This CDR3 comprises 16 residues. Trimming shortened V by 0 bases and J by 7 bases, and 13 bases separated the two germline ends. This CDR3 is CASSQDLPATNSPLHF. CDR3 bases: TGTGCCAGCAGCCAAGATCTACCAGCGACGAATTCACCCCTCCACTTT.

This chain links TRBV3-1 (or the pseudogene TRBV3-2) with TRBJ2-7, with TRBD1 as a possible D gene (5 bases). The CDR3 covers 16 residues. The germline V gene has CDR1 LGHDT and CDR2 YNNKEL (reference sequence). V gave up 0 bases and J gave up 2 bases, with 14 bases separating them. CDR3 DNA: TGTGCCAGCAGCCAAGAGGGTAGGGGCGTCCCCTACGAGCAGTACTTC. Its translation is CASSQEGRGVPYEQYF.

The rearrangement uses TRBV5-5 and TRBJ1-1; 7 nucleotides match TRBD1. The germline V gene encodes CDR1 SGHKS and CDR2 YYEKEE (reference sequence). The V gene end was trimmed by 5 bases and the J gene end by 2 bases; junction bases not matched to a gene: 3. The CDR3 loop spans 13 amino acids. The CDR3 here is CASRDRLNTEAFF. The CDR3 nucleotides read TGTGCCAGCAGGGACAGGTTAAACACTGAAGCTTTCTTT.

The chain uses TRBV5-1 and TRBJ1-1; a possible D gene is TRBD1 (6 bases). V gave up 4 bases and J gave up 5 bases, with 18 bases separating them. CDR3 length equals 15 residues. The germline V gene encodes CDR1 SGHRS and CDR2 YFSETQ. CDR3 region: CASSPMGGQGTEAFF. CDR3 DNA sequence: TGCGCCAGCAGCCCCATGGGGGGGCAGGGGACTGAAGCTTTCTTT.

This sequence joins TRBV18 and TRBJ2-1; a weak D match, TRBD1 (6 bases). Germline lookup yields CDR1 KGHSH and CDR2 LQKENI. Deletions cut 0 bases from V and 9 bases from J, with 21 bases between. The CDR3 is 17 residues long. This chain's CDR3 is CASSPPGDSLRRGEQFF. The DNA for the CDR3 is TGTGCCAGCTCACCACCGGGAGACTCACTACGCAGGGGTGAGCAGTTCTTC.

The chain combines TRBV2 with TRBJ1-2; no clear D gene. Trimming shortened V by 2 bases and J by 8 bases, and 15 bases separated the two germline ends. This CDR3 is 14 amino acids long. Germline CDR1 SNHLY, CDR2 FYNNEI. CDR3 loop: CASSETRAGGGYTF. The CDR3 DNA reads TGTGCCAGCAGTGAAACAAGGGCCGGAGGAGGCTACACCTTC.

This chain joins TRBV7-2 and TRBJ2-3, with 9 nucleotides matching TRBD1. This CDR3 is built from 14 residues. The trim removed 10 bases at V and 4 bases at J, leaving 9 bases unmatched. The V gene's germline CDR1 is SGHTA and CDR2 FQGNSA. The CDR3 loop is CATSPGQGSDTQYF. The CDR3 coding sequence is TGTGCCACTTCCCCGGGACAGGGCTCAGATACGCAGTATTTT. The entire variable domain, with the rest obtained from reference TRBV7-2 and TRBJ2-3, is as follows: GAGVSQSPSNKVTEKGKDVELRCDPISGHTALYWYRQSLGQGLEFLIYFQGNSAPDKSGLPSDRFSAERTGGSVSTLTIQRTQQEDSAVYLCATSPGQGSDTQYFGPGTRLTVL.

This clone was counted between two and nine times. The chain couples TRBV5-4 to TRBJ2-7; D perhaps matches TRBD2 (5 bases). CDR3 size: 14 residues. Trimming removed 4 bases from V and 0 bases from J, with 11 bases in between. Looked up from germline, CDR1 is SGHNT and CDR2 is YYREEE (reference sequence). The CDR3 spells CASSAGLSSYEQYF. The CDR3 bases are TGTGCCAGCAGCGCAGGACTCAGCTCCTACGAGCAGTACTTC.

This sequence joins TRBV6-1 and TRBJ1-2, with D unclear. There are 12 residues in the CDR3. Trimming left V 2 bases short and J 2 bases short, with 3 bases between. CDR1 MNHNS and CDR2 SASEGT come from the germline V gene. CDR3 bases: TGTGCCAGCAGTGAACTCAACTATGGCTACACCTTC. Translated: CASSELNYGYTF.

The chain couples TRBV29-1 to TRBJ1-2; a possible D gene is TRBD1 (5 bases). This CDR3 is built from 13 residues. Trimming removed 3 bases from V and 0 bases from J, with 8 bases in between. Germline V gene data show CDR1 as SQVTM and CDR2 as ANQGSEA. As DNA, the CDR3 is TGCAGCGTTGAGCGGACAACTAACTATGGCTACACCTTC. The encoded protein is CSVERTTNYGYTF.

About this clone: At one end the junction does not follow the germline gene, possibly because of a read error. This chain links TRBV18 with TRBJ2-6, with 7 bases matching TRBD2. Germline V lookup: CDR1 KGHSH, CDR2 LQKENI. CDR3 length equals 17 residues. The chain's CDR3 is CASSPSGGDSGANVLTF. In nucleotides, the CDR3 is TGTGCCAGCTCACCAAGTGGGGGGGACTCTGGGGCCAACGTCCTAACTTTC.

The V gene is TRBV24-1, the J gene TRBJ1-2; D is ambiguous. Germline V gene data show CDR1 as KGHDR and CDR2 as SFDVKD. Deletions cut 4 bases from V and 4 bases from J, with 12 bases between. The CDR3 has 14 amino acids. The CDR3 region is CATSETNAGYGYTF. The CDR3 DNA is TGTGCCACCAGTGAAACGAATGCGGGCTATGGCTACACCTTC.

The chain employs TRBV29-1 and TRBJ2-3, with D possibly matching TRBD2 (5 bases). V was cut by 3 bases and J by 6 bases, with 16 bases left in between. Germline lookup yields CDR1 SQVTM and CDR2 ANQGSEA. The CDR3 sequence is 14 residues long. The CDR3 protein is CSVDGLALSDTQYF. DNA for the CDR3: TGCAGCGTTGATGGACTCGCCTTATCCGATACGCAGTATTTT.

The rearrangement links TRBV6-5 to TRBJ1-6, with TRBD1 matching over 7 bases. CDR1 is MNHEY, CDR2 SVGAGI, per germline. This CDR3 spans 15 amino acids. Germline trimming cut 5 bases from V and 6 bases from J; bases unmatched to any gene: 7. The CDR3 sequence: CASSITGVVNSPLHF. The CDR3 nucleotides are TGTGCCAGCAGTATAACAGGGGTGGTTAATTCACCCCTCCACTTT.

The CDR3 DNA reads as TGTGCCAGCAGCCGACTCTACGAGCAGTACTTC. Residues: CASSRLYEQYF. The chain is built from TRBV5-8 and TRBJ2-7; the D is unclear. V lost 4 bases and J lost 3, with 5 bases in between. This CDR3 contains 11 residues. Germline values: CDR1 SGHTS, CDR2 YDEGEE.